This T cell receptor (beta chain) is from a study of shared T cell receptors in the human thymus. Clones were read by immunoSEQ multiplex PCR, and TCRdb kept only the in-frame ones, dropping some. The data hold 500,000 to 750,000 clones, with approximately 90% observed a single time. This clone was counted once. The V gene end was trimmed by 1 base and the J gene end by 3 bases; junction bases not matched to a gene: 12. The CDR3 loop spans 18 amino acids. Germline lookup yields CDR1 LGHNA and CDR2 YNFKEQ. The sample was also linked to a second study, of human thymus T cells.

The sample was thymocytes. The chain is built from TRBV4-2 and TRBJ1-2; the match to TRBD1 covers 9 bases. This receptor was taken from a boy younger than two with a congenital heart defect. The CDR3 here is CASSQGTPGQGPYYGYTF. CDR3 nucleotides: TGTGCCAGCAGCCAAGGGACCCCGGGACAGGGACCCTACTATGGCTACACCTTC.